The sequence of this T cell receptor beta chain was determined in a study of T-cell reconstitution after alpha-beta-depleted transplantation in children. Study results and caveats: Several hundred expanded graft clones reportedly gave rise to the alpha-beta T cells present about two months after transplant. Surviving recipient T cells and thymic progenitors produced the high day-60 TCRbeta diversity seen in some patients. From newly produced T cells came most of the T-cell counts and diversity one year after transplant.

CDR3 length: 15 residues. V lost 5 bases, J lost 3 bases, and 10 bases stayed unmatched. Germline CDR1 reads DFQATT; CDR2 reads SNEGSKA (reference sequence). With regard to this clonotype: Its antigen is not known.

Unique molecular identifiers tagged the TCRbeta library. A single record per CDR3 protein comes from TCRdb applying MiXCR to the PCR reads. The table has about 490,000 distinct CDR3 sequences, over 9.5% seen once. This chain connects TRBV20-1 to TRBJ1-2; 9 nucleotides line up with TRBD1. This sequence was found in a child younger than 10 with inherited bone marrow failure, due to receive a stem cell transplant. The sample consisted of PBMCs, taken before TCRalphabeta/CD19-depleted stem cell transplant. In DNA, the CDR3 is TGCAGTGCTTTCGGACAGGGGAGGGTATACTATGGCTACACCTTC. Protein product: CSAFGQGRVYYGYTF.